A single sample is the source of the 2 T cell receptor beta chains below, sequenced in a study of response to subunit inactivated influenza vaccine (dated by TCRdb to the late 2010s). Receptors were amplified or captured by RT-PCR. These reads were obtained on an Illumina HiSeq 2500. Using fastp trimming at Q25 and MiXCR clonotype assembly, TCRdb reanalyzed the public sequencing data and kept in-frame beta chains. Every entry covers one CDR3 protein and lists the most common genes and DNA from its rows. Counted in this sample were about 500,000 distinct CDR3 sequences; 16% of them appeared once. The top ten constitute less than 4% of the sample. This sample comprised CD4+ T cells sorted from PBMCs, obtained about 24 months after vaccination. The receptor set was obtained from a man in his fifties or sixties who received an inactivated influenza vaccine. Donor details come from another sample of the same person, matched by shared clones.

This chain uses TRBV20-1 with TRBJ2-1, with TRBD2 matching 9 bases. There are 15 residues in the CDR3. The trim removed 2 bases at V and 8 bases at J, leaving 10 bases unmatched. Germline CDR1 is DFQATT and CDR2 is SNEGSKA (reference sequence). DNA for the CDR3: TGCAGTGCTAGACTCCCTAGCGGGATTGGGGATGAGCAGTTCTTC. It codes for CSARLPSGIGDEQFF.

The chain is built from TRBV14 and TRBJ1-2; D is unresolved. Per germline, CDR1 SGHDN and CDR2 FVKESK. The ends were cut back, 0 bases at V and 12 bases at J, with 17 bases in the middle. The CDR3 has 14 residues. The CDR3 bases are TGTGCCAGCAGCCAAGAAGTGGGCACCTCGGTCCACACCTTC. This encodes CASSQEVGTSVHTF.